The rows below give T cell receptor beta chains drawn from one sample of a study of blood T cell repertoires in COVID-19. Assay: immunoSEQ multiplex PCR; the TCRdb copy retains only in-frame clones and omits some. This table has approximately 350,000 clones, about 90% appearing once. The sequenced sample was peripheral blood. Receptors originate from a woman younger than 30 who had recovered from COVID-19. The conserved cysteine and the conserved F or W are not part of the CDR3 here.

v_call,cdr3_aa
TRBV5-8,ANTPSTSGQGYIQY
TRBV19,ASSIGSRSLNEQF
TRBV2,ASSVDRGELF
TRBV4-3,ASSDAGSWGYT
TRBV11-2,ASSSPGRNTIY
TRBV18,ASSPRAPDTQY
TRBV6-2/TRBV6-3,ASSSFRGKWVYNEQF
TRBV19,ASSRPRQGLDNEQF
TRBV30,AWRTPNTGELF
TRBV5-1,ASSANQGGRDEKLF
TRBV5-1,ASSLGQGAAGNEQF
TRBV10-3,AISAGEGETQY
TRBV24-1,ATSDLGRASGGRVEQF
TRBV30,AWSYAGTEAF
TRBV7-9,ASSLGTAYGYT
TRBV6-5,ASSYSVGLAGETQY
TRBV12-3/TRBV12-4,ASSLTVGTEAF
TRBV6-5,ASRDTFYFYT
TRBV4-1,ASSQGWTGDQPQH
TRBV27,ASSPRTGREKLF
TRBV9,ASSGGATDTQY
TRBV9,ASSFQGSGELF
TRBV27,ASSPLGVSSYNEQF
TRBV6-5,ASSRGTGGDQPQH